The next 17 T cell receptor beta chains were all read from a single sample in a study of molecular identifiers for immune sequencing clone quantification. TCRdb called the PCR reads again in MiXCR, with one record for every CDR3 protein. The repertoire holds over 90,000 distinct CDR3 sequences, with under 40% as singletons. What was sequenced was naive CD8+ T cells from blood, with Jurkat cell RNA spiked in. The subset here: FACS-sorted CD8+CD4-CCR7+CD45RA+ naive T cells. Receptor source: a human donor in good health. Some libraries in this study had Jurkat cell RNA spiked in.

The chain has TRBV6-6 and TRBJ1-5, with a tentative D call TRBD1 (5 bases). V lost 8 bases and J 1 base, leaving 27 bases between the germline ends. Germline-derived CDR1 and CDR2 are MNHNY and SVGAGI (reference sequence). The CDR3 covers 19 residues. CDR3 bases: TGTGCCAGCTCCCACCGGGGGAGGGCGAAATTTGTGAGCAATCAGCCCCAGCATTTT. Protein sequence: CASSHRGRAKFVSNQPQHF.

This clonotype was counted between two and nine times. The chain is built from TRBV19 and TRBJ1-1; D unresolved. This CDR3 has 13 amino acids. V lost 5 bases, J lost 8 bases, and 15 bases lay in between. Germline V lookup: CDR1 LNHDA, CDR2 SQIVND (reference sequence). CDR3: CASSFGPGEEAFF. CDR3 DNA: TGTGCCAGTAGTTTCGGTCCCGGGGAGGAAGCTTTCTTT.

Ten or more counts support this clonotype. The chain uses TRBV20-1 and TRBJ2-3; 10 nucleotides align to TRBD2. Germline CDR1 and CDR2: DFQATT and SNEGSKA (reference sequence). The CDR3 extends over 15 amino acids. Trimming took 4 bases from V and 3 from J; bases not matched to a gene: 7. The CDR3 nucleotides are TGCAGTGCTACCGAACTAGCGGGGAAAACAGATACGCAGTATTTT. Its protein is CSATELAGKTDTQYF.

This clonotype was seen more than once but under ten times. The chain has TRBV28 and TRBJ2-3, with D hard to call. CDR3 length equals 16 residues. The germline V gene has CDR1 MDHEN and CDR2 SYDVKM. Trimming removed 3 bases at V and 0 bases at J, with 13 bases between. The chain's CDR3 is CASSLYSHRSTDTQYF. CDR3 in DNA: TGTGCCAGCAGTTTGTATTCCCATCGTAGCACAGATACGCAGTATTTT.

Notes on this clonotype: Given the absence of the conserved phenylalanine or tryptophan at the CDR3 end, a read error is likely. V and J are TRBV28 and TRBJ1-1; 7 bases line up with TRBD1. CDR3 length: 15 residues. Trimming took 2 bases from V and 1 from J; bases not matched to a gene: 4. CDR1 is MDHEN, CDR2 SYDVKM, per germline. Here the CDR3 DNA reads TGTGCCAGCAGTTTACTGGGACAGCCGAACACTGAAGCTTTCTAT. The encoded protein is CASSLLGQPNTEAFY.

Details on this clonotype: A clone one base away is much larger, so this may be a read error. The chain links TRBV27 to TRBJ1-5; maybe TRBD1 (6 bases). Trimming removed 7 bases from V and 2 bases from J, with 15 bases in between. CDR3 length: 15 residues. Germline lookup yields CDR1 MNHEY and CDR2 SMNVEV (reference sequence). In DNA, the CDR3 is TGTGCCAGCACCCCCCGGGGGCATGGCAATCAGCCCCAGCATTTT. It is translated as CASTPRGHGNQPQHF.

This clonotype was found a few times. CDR3 region: CATLYYYEQYF. CDR3 coding DNA: TGTGCCACCCTATATTACTACGAGCAGTACTTC. This rearrangement joins TRBV28 to TRBJ2-7; D call uncertain. Germline V lookup: CDR1 MDHEN, CDR2 SYDVKM. V lost 10 bases to trimming and J lost 3 bases, with 10 bases between them. This CDR3 is 11 amino acids long. The full variable domain, completed using reference TRBV28 and TRBJ2-7, is DVKVTQSSRYLVKRTGEKVFLECVQDMDHENMFWYRQDPGLGLRLIYFSYDVKMKEKGDIPEGYSVSREKKERFSLILESASTNQTSMYLCATLYYYEQYFGPGTRLTVT.

This clonotype was seen a few times. This rearrangement joins TRBV5-5 to TRBJ2-7; 7 nucleotides align to TRBD1. The V gene end was trimmed by 3 bases and the J gene end by 2 bases; junction bases not matched to a gene: 8. Germline V gene lookup returns CDR1 SGHKS and CDR2 YYEKEE (reference sequence). This CDR3 comprises 15 residues. In DNA, the CDR3 is TGTGCCAGCAGCTCCTCCGGGACAGCTACCTACGAGCAGTACTTC. Protein: CASSSSGTATYEQYF.

This clonotype was found a few times. The J gene is TRBJ1-2, the V gene TRBV2; the D gene is possibly TRBD1 (5 bases). V was cut by 10 bases and J by 2 bases, with 14 bases left in between. Per germline, CDR1 SNHLY and CDR2 FYNNEI. The CDR3 has 13 amino acids. The CDR3 spells CANLGTGNYGYTF. The DNA of the CDR3 is TGTGCCAACCTAGGGACGGGGAACTATGGCTACACCTTC.

This clonotype was seen a handful of times. This chain links TRBV6-5 with TRBJ2-1, with TRBD2 matching over 9 bases. The CDR3 has 15 residues. Germline assignment: CDR1 MNHEY and CDR2 SVGAGI. J was trimmed by 8 bases and V by 5 bases; bases with no gene match: 10. The chain's CDR3 is CASSRGLAGSYEQFF. The CDR3 nucleotides are TGTGCCAGCAGTCGGGGACTAGCTGGGAGCTATGAGCAGTTCTTC.

Notes on this clonotype: The final CDR3 position lacks the conserved phenylalanine or tryptophan, pointing to a likely read error. This chain connects TRBV9 to TRBJ2-3, with D uncertain. The CDR3 is made up of 12 amino acids. Germline V lookup: CDR1 SGDLS, CDR2 YYNGEE. Trimming stripped 5 bases from V and 5 bases from J, with 9 bases between. The chain's CDR3 is CASSPEGDTQYL. In DNA form, the CDR3 reads TGTGCCAGCAGTCCAGAAGGAGATACGCAGTATCTT.

This chain links TRBV4-3 with TRBJ2-3; D possibly matches TRBD1 or TRBD2 (5 bases each). Germline CDR1 and CDR2: LGHNA and YSLEER. CDR3 size: 18 residues. The V end lost 0 bases, the J end lost 3 bases, and 19 bases lay between the germline ends. The CDR3 spells CASSQDGLPAGATDTQYF. The CDR3, as DNA: TGCGCCAGCAGCCAAGATGGTTTGCCCGCCGGGGCAACAGATACGCAGTATTTT.

In this sample, this clonotype turned up many times. The chain has TRBV7-2 and TRBJ2-7; D gene ambiguous. Germline assignment: CDR1 SGHTA and CDR2 FQGNSA. The CDR3 loop spans 15 amino acids. Trimming pared 7 bases from V and 0 bases from J, leaving 16 bases between. CDR3: CASTEIQRSSYEQYF. CDR3 DNA sequence: TGTGCCAGCACCGAAATACAGAGAAGCTCCTACGAGCAGTACTTC.

The genes are TRBV12-3 or TRBV12-4 and TRBJ2-2; D is perhaps TRBD2 (5 bases). The CDR3 totals 14 residues. Trimming pared 3 bases from V and 3 bases from J, leaving 8 bases between. The DNA of the CDR3 is TGTGCCAGCAGTTTTGGGGAGTACACCGGGGAGCTGTTTTTT. Protein product: CASSFGEYTGELFF.

The count of this clonotype is one. Possible read error: a much larger clone is one base away. V and J are TRBV5-6 and TRBJ2-5, with a tentative D call TRBD2 (6 bases). The germline V gene encodes CDR1 SGHDT and CDR2 YYEEEE. The CDR3 spans 17 residues. V gave up 4 bases and J gave up 0 bases, with 19 bases separating them. The CDR3 here is CASSHTPGGGYQETQYF. The CDR3 DNA sequence: TGTGCCAGCAGCCACACGCCCGGGGGAGGCTACCAAGAGACCCAGTACTTC.

This clonotype came up a few times. V is TRBV6-5 and J is TRBJ2-2, with 12 bases fitting TRBD2. The trim removed 4 bases at V and 5 bases at J, leaving 17 bases unmatched. CDR3 length: 20 amino acids. In germline, CDR1 is MNHEY, CDR2 SVGAGI. The CDR3 loop reads CASSFLSPTSGRIRTGELFF. CDR3 DNA: TGTGCCAGCAGTTTCCTCTCCCCGACTAGCGGGAGAATACGGACCGGGGAGCTGTTTTTT.

This clonotype showed up just a few times. This chain joins TRBV5-1 and TRBJ2-1; TRBD2 matches at 13 bases. CDR3 length: 16 residues. Germline trimming cut 5 bases from V and 6 bases from J; bases unmatched to any gene: 8. Germline CDR1 and CDR2: SGHRS and YFSETQ. CDR3 DNA: TGCGCCAGCAGAACACTAGCGGGAGGGCGGGCCAATGAGCAGTTCTTC. Its translation: CASRTLAGGRANEQFF.